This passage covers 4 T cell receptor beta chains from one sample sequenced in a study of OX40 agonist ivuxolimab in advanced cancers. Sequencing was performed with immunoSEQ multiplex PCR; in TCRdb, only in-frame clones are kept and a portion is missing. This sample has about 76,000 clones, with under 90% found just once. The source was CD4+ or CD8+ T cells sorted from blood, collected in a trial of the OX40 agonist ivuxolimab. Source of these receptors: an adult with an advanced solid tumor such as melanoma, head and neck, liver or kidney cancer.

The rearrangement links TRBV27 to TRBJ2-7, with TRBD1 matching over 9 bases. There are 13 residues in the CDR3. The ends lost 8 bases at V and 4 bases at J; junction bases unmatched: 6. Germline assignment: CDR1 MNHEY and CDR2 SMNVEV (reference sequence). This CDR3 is CASGYRGQYEQYF. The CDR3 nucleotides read TGTGCCAGCGGGTACAGGGGGCAATACGAGCAGTACTTC.

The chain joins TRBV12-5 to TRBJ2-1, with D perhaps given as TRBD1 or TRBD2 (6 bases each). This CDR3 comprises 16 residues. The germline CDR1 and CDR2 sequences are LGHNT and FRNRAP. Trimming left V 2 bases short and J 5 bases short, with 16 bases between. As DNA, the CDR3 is TGTGCTAGTGGTTTGAGACGGTCGGAGGGGGACAATGAGCAGTTCTTC. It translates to CASGLRRSEGDNEQFF.

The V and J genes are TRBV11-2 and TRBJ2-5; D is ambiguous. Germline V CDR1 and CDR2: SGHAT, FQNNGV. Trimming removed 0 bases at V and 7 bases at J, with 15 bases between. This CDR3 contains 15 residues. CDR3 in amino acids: CASSLEASAHGTQYF. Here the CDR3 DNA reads TGTGCCAGCAGCTTAGAGGCCTCGGCCCACGGGACCCAGTACTTC.

CDR3 region: CASSLETSPLHF. CDR3 bases: TGTGCCAGCAGCTTAGAGACTTCACCCCTCCACTTT. The V and J genes are TRBV11-2 and TRBJ1-6; D remains unclear. V shed 0 bases and J shed 9 bases, with 3 bases lying between them. The CDR3 has 12 amino acids. Germline CDR1 is SGHAT and CDR2 is FQNNGV.